This is a list of T cell receptor beta chains from one sample in a study of cytomegalovirus exposure and HLA in healthy donors. Profiled with immunoSEQ multiplex PCR; TCRdb holds only in-frame clones, not every one. The sample has over 50,000 clones, approximately 80% seen once. Material for sequencing was PBMCs. The origin of the receptors is a man between 40 and 49 years old in good health and CMV-seronegative. Both conserved end residues are part of each CDR3. D genes are given only for firm matches. Expanded clones are given a class, and other clones once, few, many or no size at all.

v_call,clone_size,j_call,d_call,cdr3_aa,cdr3_nt
TRBV9,NA,TRBJ2-5,TRBD2,CASSQSDWTSGVPGQETQYF,TGTGCCAGCAGCCAATCTGATTGGACTAGCGGGGTACCGGGCCAAGAGACCCAGTACTTC
TRBV5-6,NA,TRBJ2-2,NA,CASSLVPVRVLNTGELFF,TGTGCCAGCAGCTTGGTACCAGTCCGGGTTCTAAACACCGGGGAGCTGTTTTTT
TRBV15,once,TRBJ1-2,NA,CATSRDLRRGSINYGYTF,TGTGCCACCAGCAGAGATTTACGAAGGGGCAGCATTAACTATGGCTACACCTTC
TRBV7-9,once,TRBJ2-5,TRBD2,CASSLLGTSGGGTQYF,TGTGCCAGCAGCTTACTCGGGACTAGCGGGGGTGGGACCCAGTACTTC
TRBV30,NA,TRBJ2-1,NA,CAWSVNPPAGYGDEQFF,TGTGCCTGGAGTGTAAACCCTCCAGCAGGGTATGGCGATGAGCAGTTCTTC
TRBV7-9,NA,TRBJ2-5,TRBD2,CASSKPPVAGRETQYF,TGTGCCAGCAGCAAACCCCCCGTAGCGGGGAGAGAGACCCAGTACTTC
TRBV6-6,medium-sized,TRBJ2-7,NA,CASSPLPGTSRYEQYF,TGTGCCAGCAGCCCCCTCCCCGGGACAAGTAGGTACGAGCAGTACTTC
TRBV2,NA,TRBJ1-6,NA,CASIKDVRGSPLHF,TGTGCCAGCATCAAGGACGTCCGGGGGTCACCCCTCCACTTT
TRBV5-6,NA,TRBJ2-3,NA,CASSLVRESTDTQYF,TGTGCCAGCAGCTTGGTACGGGAGAGCACAGATACGCAGTATTTT
TRBV6-1,NA,TRBJ1-1,NA,CASSEAGTTEAFF,TGTGCCAGCAGTGAGGCCGGGACTACTGAAGCTTTCTTT
TRBV13,NA,TRBJ1-3,NA,CASSFRGSGEKRNTIYF,TGTGCCAGCAGCTTTCGGGGTTCAGGGGAGAAACGAAACACCATATATTTT
TRBV30,NA,TRBJ2-3,TRBD1,CAWGHRDRVLDTQYF,TGTGCCTGGGGGCACCGGGACAGGGTCTTGGATACGCAGTATTTT
TRBV6-1,NA,TRBJ2-7,NA,CASSEVAFGTNYEQYF,TGTGCCAGCAGTGAAGTGGCTTTTGGGACAAACTACGAGCAGTACTTC
TRBV15,NA,TRBJ2-7,TRBD1,CATSRDLTRTGGDPAYF,TGTGCCACCAGCAGAGATCTCACAAGGACAGGGGGTGACCCAGCGTACTTC
TRBV30,NA,TRBJ2-3,TRBD2,CAWSVWGGYTDTQYF,TGTGCCTGGAGTGTTTGGGGGGGATACACAGATACGCAGTATTTT
TRBV6-1,NA,TRBJ2-6,TRBD1,CASSERGQKVTNSGANVLTF,TGTGCCAGCAGTGAAAGGGGACAGAAGGTAACAAACTCTGGGGCCAACGTCCTGACTTTC
TRBV4-1,NA,TRBJ2-4,TRBD2,CASSPGGAVSKNIQYF,TGCGCCAGCAGCCCGGGAGGTGCCGTGTCCAAAAACATTCAGTACTTC
TRBV9,NA,TRBJ2-1,TRBD2,CASSPRLAFDYNEQFF,TGTGCCAGCAGCCCCCGACTAGCGTTTGACTACAATGAGCAGTTCTTC
TRBV4-3,NA,TRBJ2-3,NA,CASSQDHSTDTQYF,TGCGCCAGCAGCCAAGATCATAGCACAGATACGCAGTATTTT
TRBV5-1,NA,TRBJ2-7,NA,CASSLRSVSYEQYF,TGCGCCAGCAGCTTGCGGAGCGTCTCCTACGAGCAGTACTTC
TRBV5-1,NA,TRBJ1-1,NA,CASSLDRAGTEAFF,TGCGCCAGCAGCTTGGACAGGGCTGGCACTGAAGCTTTCTTT
TRBV30,NA,TRBJ1-4,NA,CAGGGSHEKLFF,TGTGCCGGGGGCGGGTCCCACGAAAAACTGTTTTTT
TRBV30,NA,TRBJ1-6,TRBD1,CAWQDRDNSPLHF,TGTGCCTGGCAAGACAGGGACAATTCACCCCTCCACTTT
TRBV7-9,few,TRBJ1-2,TRBD1,CASSPQTGSIVYGYTF,TGTGCCAGCAGCCCCCAGACAGGGAGTATCGTCTATGGCTACACCTTC
TRBV2,NA,TRBJ1-1,NA,CASAIGRNTEAFF,TGTGCCAGCGCGATTGGGAGGAACACTGAAGCTTTCTTT
TRBV9,NA,TRBJ1-1,NA,CASSLAMEGNTEAFF,TGTGCCAGCAGTCTCGCGATGGAGGGGAACACTGAAGCTTTCTTT
TRBV10-3,NA,TRBJ2-7,TRBD2,CAISSTSGGFYEQYF,TGTGCCATCAGCTCGACTAGCGGGGGGTTCTACGAGCAGTACTTC
TRBV18,NA,TRBJ2-2,NA,CASSLLVGGQTGELFF,TGTGCCAGCTCACTTTTAGTTGGCGGTCAAACCGGGGAGCTGTTTTTT
TRBV7-9,NA,TRBJ2-1,TRBD1,CASSLWDSSYNEQFF,TGTGCCAGCAGCCTTTGGGACAGCTCCTACAATGAGCAGTTCTTC
TRBV19,once,TRBJ1-1,NA,CASVPTGFTEAFF,TGTGCCAGTGTACCCACAGGGTTTACTGAAGCTTTCTTT
TRBV7-2,NA,TRBJ1-5,NA,CASSLDPAGQPQHF,TGTGCCAGCAGCTTAGACCCCGCGGGTCAGCCCCAGCATTTT
TRBV28,NA,TRBJ1-2,NA,CASSFGWAGNYGYTF,TGTGCCAGCAGTTTCGGGTGGGCGGGTAACTATGGCTACACCTTC
TRBV6-1,NA,TRBJ2-7,NA,CASNRGATYEQYF,TGTGCCAGCAATCGGGGGGCGACCTACGAGCAGTACTTC
TRBV6-5,NA,TRBJ2-1,TRBD1,CASIGTRQGEQFF,TGTGCCAGCATTGGGACCAGACAGGGGGAGCAGTTCTTC
TRBV5-4,NA,TRBJ2-5,NA,CASSGDMLETQYF,TGTGCCAGCAGCGGGGACATGCTGGAGACCCAGTACTTC
TRBV7-9,NA,TRBJ2-3,TRBD2,CASSLASGGTDTQYF,TGTGCCAGCAGCTTAGCCAGCGGGGGCACAGATACGCAGTATTTT
TRBV11-2,once,TRBJ1-2,TRBD1,CASSRLQGATFYGYTF,TGTGCCAGCAGCCGTCTACAGGGGGCCACTTTCTATGGCTACACCTTC
TRBV14,NA,TRBJ1-2,NA,CASSQDRRGGYGYTF,TGTGCCAGCAGCCAAGATCGCAGGGGTGGCTATGGCTACACCTTC
TRBV19,NA,TRBJ2-1,NA,CASSPPLLRGSYNEQFF,TGTGCCAGTAGTCCGCCGCTACTCAGGGGCTCCTACAATGAGCAGTTCTTC
TRBV6-5,NA,TRBJ2-2,NA,CASSYRTSTPGELFF,TGTGCCAGCAGTTACCGGACTTCAACCCCCGGGGAGCTGTTTTTT
TRBV4-2,once,TRBJ1-1,TRBD1,CASRGAGGFSNTEAFF,TGTGCCAGCAGGGGGGCAGGGGGCTTCTCGAACACTGAAGCTTTCTTT
TRBV11-3,once,TRBJ2-3,TRBD2,CASSPRGGSTDTQYF,TGTGCCAGCAGCCCACGGGGGGGGAGCACAGATACGCAGTATTTT
TRBV18,NA,TRBJ2-2,TRBD2,CASSRLWTSGGKSNTGELFF,TGTGCCAGCTCCAGGTTGTGGACTAGCGGGGGGAAATCGAACACCGGGGAGCTGTTTTTT